This T cell receptor beta chain emerged from a study of blood T cell repertoires in COVID-19. Looking at the study overall: Sites in the United States, Italy and Spain provided acute and convalescent COVID-19 samples. PBMCs, B-cell-depleted T cells, or T cells provided the cDNA or gDNA that made up the material.

V was pared by 5 bases and J by 2 bases, with 17 bases between. Germline CDR1 SGHTA, CDR2 FQGNSA. This CDR3 comprises 16 residues. The authors' processing: From reference gene primer amplification, estimates of nucleated cell counts were derived. Assay used: immunoSEQ multiplex PCR; TCRdb lists only in-frame clones, some missing. V and J calls and clone size follow that table, whereas D and trimming were derived from the DNA. The sample carries 300,000 to 400,000 clones, around 87% recorded once. The chain couples TRBV7-2 to TRBJ2-3; D is ambiguous. The material sequenced was peripheral blood. The sequence was obtained from a woman between 50 and 59 years old who had recovered from COVID-19. The CDR3 is CASSLAADGYTDTQYF. The CDR3 DNA sequence: TGTGCCAGCAGCCTTGCGGCAGACGGATACACAGATACGCAGTATTTT.